The rows below give T cell receptor beta chains drawn from one sample of a study of T cells expressing NK-cell markers. For each CDR3 protein, TCRdb gives one entry from its re-call of the 5' RACE reads, without DNA. The table lists almost 450,000 distinct CDR3 sequences, with approximately 6.8% in the top ten. Sequencing was carried out using blood T cells: a sorted CD56 or NKG2C T cell subset, CD4+ or CD8+ T cells, or bulk PBMC T cells (not recorded which). The source of these receptors is a woman aged 18 to 75 in good health. Both conserved end residues are part of each CDR3.

>TRBJ2-3|TRBV11-2
CASSSPHLAGVQYF
>TRBJ1-1|TRBV5-6
CASSQRDRAAAFF
>TRBJ1-1|TRBV7-2
CASSLGNRGTEAFF
>TRBJ1-1|TRBV12-3/TRBV12-4
CASSQVGEAFF
>TRBJ2-7|TRBV27
CASSLFSGFPYEQYF
>TRBJ2-5|TRBV5-6
CASSLREGLETQYF
>TRBJ2-3|TRBV7-8
CASRMTGLSTDTQYF
>TRBJ1-6|TRBV28
CASSPLEGTLNSPLHF
>TRBJ2-7|TRBV7-6
CASSSTSRGEQYF
>TRBJ2-1|TRBV7-7
CASSLSSGAGPNEQFF
>TRBJ2-1|TRBV5-1
CASSFQGANNEQFF
>TRBJ1-1|TRBV15
CATSRDVANTEAFF
>TRBJ2-3|TRBV5-6
CASSAHSPDYYTDTQYF
>TRBJ2-3|TRBV7-2
CASTPGLHTDTQYF
>TRBJ2-5|TRBV7-3
CASSYRARREETQYF
>TRBJ1-4|TRBV18
CASSHLGSNEKLFF
>TRBJ1-2|TRBV4-3
CASSQAGGGANYGYTF
>TRBJ2-7|TRBV24-1
CATSDSLADSYEQYF
>TRBJ2-3|TRBV7-2
CASSLSPSGGGDTQYF
>TRBJ2-5|TRBV24-1
CATSDTGRETQYF
>TRBJ1-3|TRBV12-3/TRBV12-4
CASSLPGGPRNTIYF
>TRBJ2-1|TRBV29-1
CSGTGTVGNEQFF
>TRBJ2-3|TRBV6-5
CASSQGLAASTDTQYF
>TRBJ2-5|TRBV20-1
CSANKGQGGQETQYF
>TRBJ2-1|TRBV7-9
CASSSRLAEYNEQFF
>TRBJ2-2|TRBV13
CASSFLGLAGNTGELFF
>TRBJ1-2|TRBV20-1
CSTPGTGDYGYTF
>TRBJ1-1|TRBV10-3
CAISASLGTNTEAFF
>TRBJ2-7|TRBV20-1
CSAILTSTYEQYF
>TRBJ1-4|TRBV6-1
CASSPTPASEKLFF
>TRBJ1-4|TRBV23-1
CATYRGDGLFF
>TRBJ2-5|TRBV12-3/TRBV12-4
CASSPTSGWETQYF
>TRBJ2-7|TRBV28
CASRQGAYPYEQYF